The source of this TCR beta chain is a study of radiation and T cells in renal cell carcinoma. Germline CDR1 MNHNS, CDR2 SASEGT. Deletions cut 5 bases from V and 6 bases from J, with 12 bases between. The CDR3 runs to 13 residues. Data came from immunoSEQ multiplex PCR; TCRdb stores just in-frame clones and leaves some out. This sample has approximately 100,000 clones, with 75% to 90% found just once. Time point meaning: baseline pretreatment blood. Treatment defined: 15 Gy SBRT to primary tumor, nephrectomy 4 weeks later. This clonotype was obtained from a man aged 50 to 60 with renal cell carcinoma. V and J are TRBV6-1 and TRBJ2-3, with D perhaps matching TRBD1 or TRBD2 (5 bases each). This sample comprised blood, obtained from a patient whose treatment included radiotherapy and nephrectomy. CDR3 region: CASSSGTLDTQYF. The CDR3 DNA is TGTGCCAGCAGTTCCGGGACCCTGGATACGCAGTATTTT.